One sample yielded the 30 T cell receptor beta chains listed below, sequenced in a study of T-cell memory formation after mild COVID-19. TCRdb passed the 5' RACE reads through MiXCR, listing each CDR3 protein once. Of fewer than 300,000 distinct CDR3 sequences in the sample, under 20% are singletons; the top ten hold under 30%. Input material: PBMCs or a T cell subset sorted from them (not recorded which). Receptors originate from a man between 18 and 29 years old who had mild COVID-19 (a few samples of this study predate the infection). Cell type and time point are not known.

The genes are TRBV7-2 and TRBJ1-2; unclear D gene. The V gene's germline CDR1 is SGHTA and CDR2 FQGNSA. V was clipped by 2 bases and J by 8 bases, with 18 bases between them. This CDR3 comprises 15 residues. Here the CDR3 DNA reads TGTGCCAGCAGCTTAATCCGCGCACCCGATACCGGCTACACCTTC. This encodes CASSLIRAPDTGYTF.

The chain employs TRBV12-3 or TRBV12-4 and TRBJ2-4; D not resolved. The CDR3 spans 12 residues. Trimming took off 5 bases at V and 8 bases at J, with 10 bases between the two ends. The CDR3 here is CASSQSGDIQYF. The CDR3 DNA follows: TGTGCCAGCAGTCAGAGTGGGGACATTCAGTACTTC.

The chain carries TRBV7-2 and TRBJ1-1; possible D gene TRBD1, 6 bases. Trimming took off 7 bases at V and 1 base at J, with 16 bases between the two ends. The germline V gene has CDR1 SGHTA and CDR2 FQGNSA. CDR3 length: 15 residues. In DNA form, the CDR3 reads TGTGCCAGCACCCCACCCGGGACACAGAACACTGAAGCTTTCTTT. Amino acids: CASTPPGTQNTEAFF.

This clonotype has more than one count but fewer than ten. The rearrangement joins TRBV7-2 to TRBJ2-1; D could derive from TRBD1 or TRBD2 (6 bases each). The CDR3 length is 16 residues. Trimming pared 5 bases from V and 2 bases from J, leaving 16 bases between. CDR1 SGHTA and CDR2 FQGNSA come from the germline V gene. CDR3 nucleotides: TGTGCCAGCAGCCAGGAGGGGGGTAACCCCTACAATGAGCAGTTCTTC. Its translation is CASSQEGGNPYNEQFF.

This clonotype was detected a few times. This chain links TRBV4-3 with TRBJ1-2; 7 nucleotides line up with TRBD1. J was trimmed by 3 bases and V by 4 bases; bases with no gene match: 5. In germline, CDR1 is LGHNA, CDR2 YSLEER. The CDR3 is made up of 14 amino acids. This CDR3 reads CASSPQGGYYGYTF. CDR3 nucleotide sequence: TGCGCCAGCAGCCCCCAGGGGGGATACTATGGCTACACCTTC.

This clonotype has ten or more counts. V and J are TRBV6-5 and TRBJ2-5; D not resolved. CDR1 is MNHEY and CDR2 is SVGAGI in the germline V gene. Trimming took 2 bases from V and 0 from J, leaving 7 bases between them. The CDR3 spans 14 residues. The CDR3 loop is CASSYGRDQETQYF. DNA of the CDR3: TGTGCCAGCAGTTACGGACGGGACCAAGAGACCCAGTACTTC.

The sample holds many counts of this clonotype. This chain links TRBV5-1 with TRBJ2-6; TRBD1 agrees at 7 bases. CDR3 length: 17 residues. Germline V lookup: CDR1 SGHRS, CDR2 YFSETQ. Trimming removed 0 bases from V and 1 base from J; junction bases left unmatched: 4. The CDR3 DNA is TGCGCCAGCAGCTTGGGACAGGGTGGGTCTGGGGCCAACGTCCTGACTTTC. It codes for CASSLGQGGSGANVLTF.

In its sample, this clonotype was seen a few times. The chain combines TRBV7-2 with TRBJ2-7, with D uncertain. With 5 bases removed from V and 6 bases from J, the gap between germline ends came to 14 bases. In germline, CDR1 is SGHTA, CDR2 FQGNSA. The CDR3 extends over 13 amino acids. CDR3 residues: CASSPEVGREQYV. CDR3 coding DNA: TGTGCCAGCAGCCCAGAGGTAGGGCGCGAGCAGTACGTC.

This rearrangement joins TRBV5-6 to TRBJ2-7; 9 positions match TRBD1. The J segment lost 0 bases and the V segment lost 1 base, leaving 2 bases of the junction unmatched. CDR1 and CDR2 from the germline V gene are SGHDT and YYEEEE. CDR3 length: 15 residues. Written as DNA, the CDR3 is TGTGCCAGCAGCTTGTTGGACAGGGGCTCCTACGAGCAGTACGTC. Its translation: CASSLLDRGSYEQYV.

This clonotype was seen more than once but under ten times. The J gene is TRBJ1-1, the V gene TRBV7-2; D ambiguous. Germline loops: CDR1 SGHTA, CDR2 FQGNSA. Between the trimmed V and J ends, which lost 6 bases and 8 bases, there was a span of 10 bases. The CDR3 extends over 11 amino acids. The CDR3 region is CASSRWEEAFF. As DNA, the CDR3 is TGTGCCAGCAGTAGGTGGGAGGAAGCTTTCTTT.

This clonotype came up a few times. The chain employs TRBV7-9 and TRBJ1-2; 9 bases match TRBD1. CDR1 and CDR2 (germline): SEHNR, FQNEAQ (reference sequence). The CDR3 loop spans 17 amino acids. Germline trimming cut 4 bases from V and 8 bases from J; bases unmatched to any gene: 17. The CDR3 DNA follows: TGTGCCAGCAGCTCTCTTGGGGGACAGGGTGAAGGTTCGGGCTACACCTTC. Its protein is CASSSLGGQGEGSGYTF.

The CDR3 DNA follows: TGCAGCGTTGGTGGGAGCGGTCAGAACACTGAAGCTTTCTTT. The encoded protein is CSVGGSGQNTEAFF. The chain links TRBV29-1 to TRBJ1-1; no definite D call. CDR1 is SQVTM and CDR2 is ANQGSEA in the germline V gene. V lost 4 bases to trimming and J lost 1 base, with 13 bases between them. The CDR3 has 14 residues.

This clonotype was observed a handful of times. The chain has TRBV30 and TRBJ1-2; no clear D gene. CDR1 and CDR2 from the germline V gene are GTSNPN and SVGIG (reference sequence). The CDR3 extends over 10 amino acids. Trimming stripped 2 bases from V and 2 bases from J, with 0 bases between. Written as DNA, the CDR3 is TGTGCCTGGAGTAACTATGGCTACACCTTC. This sequence encodes CAWSNYGYTF.

The J gene is TRBJ2-7, the V gene TRBV3-1, with no clear D. The CDR3 has 14 amino acids. V lost 3 bases and J lost 0, with 9 bases in between. The germline CDR1 and CDR2 sequences are LGHDT and YNNKEL (reference sequence). CDR3 bases: TGTGCCAGCAGCCAGCACTACAACTCCTACGAGCAGTACGTC. This gives the protein CASSQHYNSYEQYV.

There are a few counts of this clonotype. V and J are TRBV6-4 and TRBJ2-4; TRBD1 aligns across 7 bases. Per the germline V gene, CDR1 is MRHNA and CDR2 is SNTAGT. V lost 0 bases and J lost 4; bases outside the gene matches: 3. This CDR3 contains 15 residues. The CDR3 protein is CASSDSQGEKNIQYF. The CDR3 nucleotides are TGTGCCAGCAGTGACTCTCAGGGGGAAAAAAACATTCAGTACTTC.

V and J are TRBV4-2 and TRBJ1-5; the D is unclear. Between the trimmed V and J ends, which lost 4 bases and 4 bases, there was a span of 11 bases. The CDR3 covers 14 residues. Germline values: CDR1 LGHNA, CDR2 YNFKEQ. The CDR3 sequence: CASSPPGRNQPQHF. The CDR3 coding sequence is TGTGCCAGCAGCCCTCCGGGCCGGAATCAGCCCCAGCATTTT.

Here the CDR3 reads CASSPKGQGYYNEQFF. The DNA for the CDR3 is TGTGCCAGCAGCCCCAAGGGACAGGGATACTACAATGAGCAGTTCTTC. The chain carries TRBV7-2 and TRBJ2-1; 9 bases match TRBD1. There are 16 residues in the CDR3. Germline trimming cut 5 bases from V and 3 bases from J; bases unmatched to any gene: 8. Germline CDR1 reads SGHTA; CDR2 reads FQGNSA.

The J gene is TRBJ1-3, the V gene TRBV20-1; the D gene is possibly TRBD1 (5 bases). The CDR3 runs to 13 residues. The V end lost 3 bases, the J end lost 7 bases, and 13 bases lay between the germline ends. Germline V gene data show CDR1 as DFQATT and CDR2 as SNEGSKA (reference sequence). The chain's CDR3 is CSARTDYRNTIYF. The CDR3, as DNA: TGCAGTGCTAGGACAGACTATAGGAACACCATATATTTT.

This clonotype was seen more than once but under ten times. This chain joins TRBV12-3 or TRBV12-4 and TRBJ1-1; no clear D. The V end was cut by 6 bases, the J end by 7 bases, with 9 bases between. The CDR3 is 11 amino acids. DNA of the CDR3: TGTGCCAGCAGATGGCGGTTTGAAGCTTTCTTT. This gives the protein CASRWRFEAFF.

This clonotype turned up a few times. The chain couples TRBV27 to TRBJ2-7; D ambiguous. The CDR3 loop spans 14 amino acids. Germline values: CDR1 MNHEY, CDR2 SMNVEV (reference sequence). V lost 3 bases, J lost 3 bases, and 12 bases lay in between. The CDR3 spells CASSFQSGNYEQYF. The CDR3, as DNA: TGTGCCAGCAGTTTCCAATCTGGGAACTACGAGCAGTACTTC.

This clonotype has just a few counts. The chain recombines TRBV6-4 with TRBJ1-2, with unresolved D. The germline V gene encodes CDR1 MRHNA and CDR2 SNTAGT. This CDR3 has 12 amino acids. V lost 2 bases, J lost 8 bases, and 9 bases lay in between. The DNA of the CDR3 is TGTGCCAGCAGTGACCAGCGGTGGGGCTACACCTTC. Its translation is CASSDQRWGYTF.

The V gene is TRBV5-6, the J gene TRBJ1-2; no definite D call. This CDR3 spans 13 amino acids. Germline CDR1 and CDR2: SGHDT and YYEEEE. The V end lost 0 bases, the J end lost 2 bases, and 5 bases lay between the germline ends. CDR3 nucleotide sequence: TGTGCCAGCAGCTTGGGGAAAAACTATGGCTACACCTTC. Amino acids: CASSLGKNYGYTF. Together with reference TRBV5-6 and TRBJ1-2, the CDR3 gives the full variable domain: DAGVTQSPTHLIKTRGQQVTLRCSPKSGHDTVSWYQQALGQGPQFIFQYYEEEERQRGNFPDRFSGHQFPNYSSELNVNALLLGDSALYLCASSLGKNYGYTFGSGTRLTVV.

This clonotype has just a few counts. This chain connects TRBV6-5 to TRBJ2-3; 10 bases agree with TRBD2. This CDR3 comprises 17 residues. From germline, CDR1 is MNHEY and CDR2 SVGAGI. The ends lost 5 bases at V and 0 bases at J; junction bases unmatched: 8. The chain's CDR3 is CASSERGGQSSTDTQYF. The CDR3 nucleotides are TGTGCCAGCAGTGAGCGGGGGGGCCAATCTAGCACAGATACGCAGTATTTT.

V and J are TRBV4-2 and TRBJ2-5; 8 bases align to TRBD2. This CDR3 is built from 16 residues. CDR1 is LGHNA, CDR2 YNFKEQ, per germline. Unmatched junction bases numbered 12, after V lost 4 bases and J lost 5 bases. CDR3 nucleotide sequence: TGTGCCAGCAGCCGGTCTGGCGGGGGGCCGGGGGAGACCCAGTACTTC. This encodes CASSRSGGGPGETQYF.

This clonotype was observed a handful of times. The chain recombines TRBV7-9 with TRBJ2-3, with 8 bases aligning to TRBD1. Germline CDR1 and CDR2: SEHNR and FQNEAQ (reference sequence). V was clipped by 7 bases and J by 4 bases; unmatched bases: 13. The CDR3 extends over 16 amino acids. This CDR3 reads CASNPSRGPGADTQYF. The CDR3, as DNA: TGTGCCAGCAATCCATCCAGGGGGCCTGGCGCAGATACGCAGTATTTT.

The chain has TRBV5-1 and TRBJ2-3, with 10 bases matching TRBD1. J lost 1 base, V lost 3 bases, and 2 bases had no gene match. CDR3 length equals 15 residues. Germline loops: CDR1 SGHRS, CDR2 YFSETQ. For the CDR3, the DNA is TGCGCCAGCAGCTGGGGGACAGGGGGCACAGATACGCAGTATTTT. Its translation: CASSWGTGGTDTQYF.

This clonotype was seen only a few times. The genes are TRBV20-1 and TRBJ1-5; no clear D. This CDR3 comprises 13 residues. V lost 2 bases and J lost 6, with 11 bases in between. Germline V gene data show CDR1 as DFQATT and CDR2 as SNEGSKA (reference sequence). In DNA form, the CDR3 reads TGCAGTGCTAGAATCCCGTCGAGTCAGCCCCAGCATTTT. It codes for CSARIPSSQPQHF.

V usage is TRBV7-3 and J usage is TRBJ1-6, with a tentative D call TRBD1 (5 bases). The V and J ends lost 1 base and 7 bases respectively, with 11 bases between them. Germline CDR1 SGHTA, CDR2 FQGTGA. The CDR3 contains 15 residues. In DNA, the CDR3 is TGTGCCAGCAGCTTAAATTCTCAGGGAAATTCACCCCTCCACTTT. Protein product: CASSLNSQGNSPLHF.

The V gene is TRBV4-3, the J gene TRBJ2-1, with 8 bases lining up with TRBD1. The CDR3 loop spans 18 amino acids. Trimming cost V 1 base and J 6 bases; bases outside gene matches: 14. Germline CDR1 reads LGHNA; CDR2 reads YSLEER. For the CDR3, the DNA is TGCGCCAGCAGCCAAGCCTGGGCAGGGGGCCTTACCGTCAATGAGCAGTTCTTC. Residues: CASSQAWAGGLTVNEQFF.

Only a few counts were recorded for this clonotype. V and J are TRBV4-2 and TRBJ2-7, with a tentative D call TRBD1 (6 bases). CDR1 LGHNA and CDR2 YNFKEQ come from the germline V gene. Trimming stripped 0 bases from V and 6 bases from J, with 15 bases between. The CDR3 consists of 15 residues. The CDR3 nucleotides read TGTGCCAGCAGCCAAGATTCGCAGGGGCGAGGCGAGCAGTACTTC. Translation gives CASSQDSQGRGEQYF.